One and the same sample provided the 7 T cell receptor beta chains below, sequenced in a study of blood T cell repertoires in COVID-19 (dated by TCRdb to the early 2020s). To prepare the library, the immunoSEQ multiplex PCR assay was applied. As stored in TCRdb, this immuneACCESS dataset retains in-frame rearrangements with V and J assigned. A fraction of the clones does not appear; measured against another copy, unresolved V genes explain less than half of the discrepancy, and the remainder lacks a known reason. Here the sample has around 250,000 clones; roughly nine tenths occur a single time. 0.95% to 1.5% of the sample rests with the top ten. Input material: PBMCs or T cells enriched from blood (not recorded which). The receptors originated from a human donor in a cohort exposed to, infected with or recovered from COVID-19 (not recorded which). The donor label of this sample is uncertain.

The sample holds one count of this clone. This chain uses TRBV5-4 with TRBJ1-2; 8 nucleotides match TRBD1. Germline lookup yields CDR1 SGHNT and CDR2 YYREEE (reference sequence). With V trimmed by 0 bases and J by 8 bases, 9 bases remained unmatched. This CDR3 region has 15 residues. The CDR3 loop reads CASSLALLTGDGYTF. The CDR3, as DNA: TGTGCCAGCAGCTTGGCCTTATTGACAGGGGACGGCTACACCTTC.

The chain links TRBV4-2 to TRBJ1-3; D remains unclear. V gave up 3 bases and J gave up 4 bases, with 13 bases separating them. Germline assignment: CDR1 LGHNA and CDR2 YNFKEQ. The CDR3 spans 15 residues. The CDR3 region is CASSHPEGIGNTIYF. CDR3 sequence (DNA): TGTGCCAGCAGCCACCCAGAGGGTATAGGAAACACCATATATTTT.

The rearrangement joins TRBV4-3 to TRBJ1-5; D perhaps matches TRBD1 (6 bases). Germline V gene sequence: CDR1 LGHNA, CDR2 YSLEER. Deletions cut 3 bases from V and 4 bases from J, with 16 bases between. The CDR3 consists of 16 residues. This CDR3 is CASSQGRGGGNQPQHF. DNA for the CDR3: TGCGCCAGCAGCCAGGGGAGGGGAGGGGGGAATCAGCCCCAGCATTTT.

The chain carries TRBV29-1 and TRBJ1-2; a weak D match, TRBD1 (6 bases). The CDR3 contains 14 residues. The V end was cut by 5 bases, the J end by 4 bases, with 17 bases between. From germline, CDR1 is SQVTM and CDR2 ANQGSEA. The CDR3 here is CSVSIQGGGYGYTF. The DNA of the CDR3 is TGCAGCGTTTCTATTCAGGGAGGGGGCTATGGCTACACCTTC.

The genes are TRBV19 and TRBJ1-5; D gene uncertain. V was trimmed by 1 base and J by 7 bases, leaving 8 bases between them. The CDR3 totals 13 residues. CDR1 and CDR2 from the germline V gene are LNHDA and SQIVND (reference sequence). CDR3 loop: CASSIARSQPQHF. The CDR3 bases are TGTGCCAGTAGTATAGCGCGGAGCCAGCCCCAGCATTTT.

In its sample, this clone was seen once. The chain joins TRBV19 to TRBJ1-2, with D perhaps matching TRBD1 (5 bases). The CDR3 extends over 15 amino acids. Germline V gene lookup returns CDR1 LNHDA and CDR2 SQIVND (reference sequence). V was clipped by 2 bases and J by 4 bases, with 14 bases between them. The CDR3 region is CASSIRSGPGYGYTF. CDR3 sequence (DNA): TGTGCCAGTAGTATACGGTCAGGGCCCGGCTATGGCTACACCTTC.

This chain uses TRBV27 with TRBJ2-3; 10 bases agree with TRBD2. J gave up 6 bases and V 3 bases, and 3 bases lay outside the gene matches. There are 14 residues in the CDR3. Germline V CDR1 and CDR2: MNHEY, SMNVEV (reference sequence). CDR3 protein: CASSFLAGDDTQYF. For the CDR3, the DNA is TGTGCCAGCAGTTTCCTAGCGGGGGATGATACGCAGTATTTT.